This TCR beta chain was observed in a study of cytomegalovirus exposure and HLA in healthy donors (TCRdb year 2017). Notes on the research overall: In an earlier analysis of some 550 of the donors, around 300 Gb of sequence data and 90 million to 120 million unique TCR beta sequences from 150 million to 200 million T cells were reported. An early release that covered roughly 600 HLA-typed donors contained around 300 gigabases of sequencing data and tens of millions of unique TCR sequences. Among the 398 genotyped donors, approximately 81% belonged to the genetic ancestry cluster associated with self-reported Caucasian donors. The aim of the study was to test whether cataloging public T cell receptors could identify signatures of past pathogen exposure. Using immunosequencing, the study profiled T cell repertoires from about 610 subjects and related those repertoires to cytomegalovirus serostatus. In addition to the first cohort of 650 to 750 subjects, a separate validation cohort of around 110 different subjects was used. High-throughput TCR immunosequencing, statistical association of individual TCRs with disease status, and machine learning were combined to predict cytomegalovirus infection status. A later analysis re-analyzed previously published TCR beta repertoires from about 600 donors and added high-resolution HLA genotyping to study TCR occurrence patterns. Rather than drawing on any new phenotypic data, the later analysis identified candidate immune exposures from TCR beta sequences and the way those sequences occurred across donors. In an earlier analysis of roughly 600 of the donors, high-throughput TCR beta sequencing was used to judge whether each TCR beta V gene segment behaved as functional or pseudogenic. Donor age, sex, ethnicity and CMV serostatus were compiled alongside the repertoire data. A later genetic analysis took genome-wide SNP genotypes for about three fifths of the roughly 670 donors and used that subset as a discovery cohort. All discovery cohort repertoires had been generated on a single sequencing platform. HLA typing covered class I and class II loci at four-digit resolution. Typing coverage differed by locus: A, B, C, DRB1 and DQB1 were typed in roughly 629-640 donors, DQA1 in approximately 520, DPA1 in 600 to 610, and DPB1 in approximately 450. Four or five DR-DQ haplotypes were handled as single units for association and clustering because linkage in the cohort was strong. Among a few hundred genotyped donors of the cohort, an average of around 240,000 unique TCR beta nucleotide sequences were sequenced per donor, about a sixth of them non-productive.

Concerning this clone: The antigen it binds to is not known. No base quality information exists; no much larger clone differs at one position.

Library method: the immunoSEQ multiplex PCR assay. For the multiplex PCR, a mixture combining 60 forward primers for TCR Vbeta segments and 13 reverse primers for TCR Jbeta segments was used. The CDR3 region of rearranged TCR beta genes was amplified from genomic DNA with a multiplex PCR assay. The amplified TCR beta libraries were sequenced on the Illumina HiSeq System as 87-base-pair reads. The study's processing was this. In a later analysis, 77 million or so unique TCR beta chains were counted across the 666 repertoires, and roughly 10 million of these chains were shared by at least two donors. Raw reads were error-corrected and collapsed into unique sequences by a nearest-neighbor algorithm in which closely related sequences were merged to remove PCR and sequencing errors. To assign V, D and J gene segments, CDR3 sequences were aligned to IMGT reference sequences. For a sequence to be retained, a match of at least six nucleotides to both a V gene segment and a J gene segment was required. A rearrangement counted as productive if the CDR3 had no stop codons and remained in frame with V and J, and every other rearrangement counted as non-productive. CDR3 was defined according to IMGT convention as the region running from the second conserved V-encoded cysteine to the conserved J-encoded phenylalanine. In an earlier analysis of 550 to 650 of the donors, sequences lacking an unambiguous match to a single V gene segment were excluded. An earlier analysis of just under 600 of the donors called V segments functional above 56.7% productive rearrangements and segregating when the between-donor standard deviation exceeded 5%. A statistical classification framework was built for diagnosing cytomegalovirus status from the catalog of TCR beta chain sequences. V and J gene assignment, in a later analysis, came from comparing TCR nucleotide sequences with IMGT/GENE-DB human TR gene sequences. The TCRdist pipeline was used in a later analysis to assign CDR3 sequences and most-parsimonious VDJ recombination scenarios. In a later analysis, every TCR beta chain was defined by the combination of its CDR3 amino acid sequence and its V-gene family, and reads without a unique V-gene family were dropped. To address suspected cross-contamination and a sequencing artifact, a later analysis removed several hundred highly shared, low-generation-probability nucleotide sequences. A later analysis calculated a clonal expansion index for each public chain from normalized within-repertoire ranks of inferred template counts. Generation probabilities in a later analysis came from a VDJ recombination model fitted to out-of-frame rearrangements, and those results were checked against IGoR. In a later analysis, TCR-TCR, TCR-HLA and TCR-CMV co-occurrence was scored with hypergeometric tests, and a repertoire-size bias correction was applied to TCR pairs. A later analysis estimated false discovery rates by permuting HLA or CMV assignments 20 times. In a later analysis, co-occurring TCRs were grouped with DBSCAN, and TCRdist sequence similarity was added when clustering was performed within HLA-allele-positive subsets. Repertoires with fewer than 30,000 or more than 120,000 public chains, plus five repertoires with anomalous nucleotide sharing, were excluded from co-occurrence clustering. TCRdb took this table from immuneACCESS and kept in-frame rearrangements with V and J called. Such tables lack part of the clones; where checked against another copy, unresolved V genes explain under half of the gap, and the rest is unexplained. The D gene and trimming were derived from the DNA, and the V and J assignments and clone size from that table. Within this sample are roughly 220,000 clones, with more than 65% of them counted one time only. 1.7% of the sample goes to the ten largest clones.

V is clipped by 4 bases and J by 1 base, and the sequence between their germline boundaries is 10 bases long. CDR1 is given as SNHLY and CDR2 as FYNNEI, both from the germline V gene. The CDR3, cysteine through phenylalanine, is 14 amino acids long. Only the CDR3 DNA stays, 42 bases, in frame from base 1. The cohort consisted of hundreds of healthy bone marrow donors. At the time of sampling, every cohort member was nominally healthy, though immune exposures that went unrecorded were likely present. The donor tested CMV seronegative and was one of the 352 seronegative cohort members. Every donor gave a peripheral blood sample, and the peripheral blood mononuclear cells from that sample were used for TCR beta sequencing. The Qiagen DNeasy Blood Extraction Kit was used to extract genomic DNA from the blood cell samples. Overall study results and their limits: Correlated functional status among segregating V segments might reflect linkage disequilibrium, but an unknown experimental factor could not be ruled out. Most TCR sequences were observed very rarely across donors, whereas some public TCRs were present in many individuals. In the study, some 160 TCR beta chains were listed as associated with cytomegalovirus. Some IMGT-functional V segments, including TRBV6-2 and TRBV6-3, could not be distinguished by the 87-base-pair reads and were therefore excluded. Because counts were too low, about 15 rarely observed V segments, including chromosome 9 orphons, were left out of the earlier analysis of some 600 of the donors. In a later analysis, several top co-occurrence clusters were reported to appear linked to parvovirus B19, influenza, CMV and Epstein-Barr virus. The classifier was reported to diagnose cytomegalovirus status with high specificity and sensitivity in both the original cohort and the validation cohort. A cluster of highly shared sequence variants was judged likely to be a technical artifact of the sequencing pipeline. The authors suggested that the approach could potentially be generalized to other disease states and immunological phenotypes. According to a later analysis, TCR association rates differed among HLA loci, with DRB1 alleles showing the most associated TCRs and HLA-C alleles showing the fewest. Because some donors lacked HLA typing at each locus, the association tests relied only on the typed subset. An earlier analysis of approximately 540 of the donors showed that most TCR beta V segments appeared in productive rearrangements either about 87% or about 30% of the time, which broadly matched IMGT annotations. The presence/absence analyses assumed that sequencing depth was roughly uniform across donors, and that assumption may not be true. A later analysis found that HLA-associated TCR beta chains were more clonally expanded and had lower generation probabilities than equally common non-associated chains. A further reported finding was that TCR beta sequences accurately predicted the HLA-A and HLA-B alleles for most subjects in the first cohort. In a later analysis, most CMV-associated TCR beta chains were found to appear HLA-restricted, with HLA associations seemingly driven largely by CMV exposure. For the cohort, immune exposure information was limited to CMV serostatus. Assigning TCR associations to individual alleles was difficult when HLA alleles, especially DR and DQ, strongly co-occurred. In vitro tests confirmed that a few of the cytomegalovirus-associated TCR beta chains recognize cytomegalovirus antigens. This cohort had only TCR beta chains sequenced, and the lack of alpha or paired-chain data limited which features could be detected. At a false discovery rate of 0.05, a later analysis linked 16,000 or so TCR beta sequences to specific HLA alleles. According to a later genetic analysis, donors in an Asian-associated ancestry cluster had fewer N-insertions in productive TCRs than the roughly 660-donor mean. An association between a missense DCLRE1C variant and V-gene and J-gene trimming of TCR beta chains was found in a later genetic analysis and replicated in an independent cohort.

This sequence originates from a man aged 50-59 years in good health and CMV-seronegative. The material sequenced was PBMCs. This receptor chain uses TRBV2 and TRBJ2-5, with no D gene named confidently. The nucleotide sequence reads as follows: TGTGCCAGCAGTGTTGGAGATCTCCAAGAGACCCAGTACTTC. This codes for CASSVGDLQETQYF.